The source of this T cell receptor (beta chain) is a study of CD8 T cells in Susac syndrome. Germline-derived CDR1 and CDR2 are MNHEY and SMNVEV (reference sequence). This CDR3 has 16 amino acids. V lost 5 bases and J 1 base, leaving 17 bases between the germline ends. The sequenced target, TCR beta, came from blood CD8+ and CD4+ T cells. Roughly 0.5 to 1 ug RNA was reverse transcribed with random hexamers. Coverage of TCR beta CDR3 amplification by immunoSEQ multiplex PCR extended to 54 Vbeta and 13 Jbeta. TCRdb passed the immunoSEQ multiplex PCR reads through MiXCR, listing each CDR3 protein once. The table shows some 26,000 distinct CDR3 sequences, with just over 90% occurring only once.

The sequence came from a human donor with Susac syndrome. Sequencing used CD8+ T cells from PBMCs. The chain has TRBV27 and TRBJ1-2, with D possibly being TRBD1 (6 bases). The CDR3 sequence: CASSPTRTAFNYGYTF. The CDR3 nucleotides read TGTGCCAGCAGTCCAACTCGGACAGCCTTTAACTATGGCTACACCTTC.